What follows are 13 T cell receptor beta chains derived from one specimen sequenced in a study of OX40 agonist ivuxolimab in advanced cancers. Produced via immunoSEQ multiplex PCR; TCRdb's table is partial and in-frame only. Among around 85,000 clones, about 89% were seen once, and the ten largest hold 1.5% to 2%. The sequencing here drew on CD4+ or CD8+ T cells sorted from blood, taken in a trial of the OX40 agonist ivuxolimab. The receptors stem from an adult with an advanced solid tumor such as melanoma, head and neck, liver or kidney cancer.

The chain employs TRBV5-1 and TRBJ1-1, with 9 bases fitting TRBD1. This CDR3 region has 14 residues. V shed 4 bases and J 4 bases; nucleotides not matched to a gene: 5. Germline V gene lookup returns CDR1 SGHRS and CDR2 YFSETQ. Here the CDR3 DNA reads TGCGCCAGCAGCCAGGGACAGGGTGGCACTGAAGCTTTCTTT. Its translation: CASSQGQGGTEAFF.

The chain carries TRBV19 and TRBJ1-2, with 8 positions matching TRBD1. CDR3 size: 15 residues. Germline CDR1 is LNHDA and CDR2 is SQIVND (reference sequence). After removal of 5 bases from V and 4 bases from J, the junction contained 9 bases not matched to a gene. The CDR3 DNA reads as TGTGCCAGTAGTCCCCTGGACAGGGAAGGCTATGGCTACACCTTC. This codes for CASSPLDREGYGYTF.

The chain has TRBV14 and TRBJ2-2; 9 nucleotides match TRBD1. Germline V gene data show CDR1 as SGHDN and CDR2 as FVKESK. CDR3 length: 16 amino acids. V lost 10 bases to trimming and J lost 5 bases; unmatched junction nucleotides: 14. The CDR3 is CATSRGQGRGTGELFF. In nucleotides, the CDR3 is TGTGCCACCTCCCGAGGACAGGGGAGAGGAACCGGGGAGCTGTTTTTT.

The J gene is TRBJ2-5, the V gene TRBV2, with D perhaps given as TRBD1 or TRBD2 (5 bases each). The ends were cut back, 9 bases at V and 4 bases at J, with 12 bases in the middle. CDR1 is SNHLY and CDR2 is FYNNEI in the germline V gene. This CDR3 contains 12 residues. The CDR3 region has the DNA TGTGCCAGGGGGCAGGGACGAGAGACCCAGTACTTC. This encodes CARGQGRETQYF. Full variable domain (missing parts from reference TRBV2 and TRBJ2-5): EPEVTQTPSHQVTQMGQEVILRCVPISNHLYFYWYRQILGQKVEFLVSFYNNEISEKSEIFDDQFSVERPDGSNFTLKIRSTKLEDSAMYFCARGQGRETQYFGPGTRLLVL.

This rearrangement joins TRBV21-1 to TRBJ2-3; the table's D gene call, TRBD2, was not cross checked with the DNA. TRBV21-1 is a recognized pseudogene. The CDR3 has 15 residues. CDR3 residues: CASRFWRDSTDTQYF. CDR3 nucleotides: TGTGCCAGCAGGTTTTGGCGGGATAGCACAGATACGCAGTATTTT.

In its sample, this clone was seen a few times. This sequence joins TRBV7-2 and TRBJ1-5, with TRBD1 as a possible D gene (5 bases). This CDR3 comprises 13 residues. Germline loops: CDR1 SGHTA, CDR2 FQGNSA. Trimming stripped 1 base from V and 8 bases from J, with 9 bases between. The CDR3 DNA sequence: TGTGCCAGCAGCTTAGGGGGGTCCAAGCCCCAGCATTTT. Translated, it gives CASSLGGSKPQHF.

This clone has only a few counts. This sequence joins TRBV4-2 and TRBJ2-5; maybe TRBD2 (7 bases). Germline lookup yields CDR1 LGHNA and CDR2 YNFKEQ. V lost 1 base and J lost 1, with 19 bases in between. The CDR3 consists of 18 residues. The CDR3 region is CASSQGSSGGGGQETQYF. For the CDR3, the DNA is TGTGCCAGCAGCCAAGGTTCGTCCGGGGGAGGGGGCCAAGAGACCCAGTACTTC.

The chain has TRBV18 and TRBJ1-1, with TRBD1 matching 7 bases. This CDR3 contains 15 residues. Germline values: CDR1 KGHSH, CDR2 LQKENI. Trimming took 3 bases from V and 0 from J; bases not matched to a gene: 4. The CDR3 loop reads CASSPRTGMNTEAFF. The CDR3, as DNA: TGTGCCAGCTCACCCCGGACAGGTATGAACACTGAAGCTTTCTTT.

J is TRBJ2-5 and V is TRBV18; 9 bases match TRBD1. CDR1 and CDR2 from the germline V gene are KGHSH and LQKENI. The CDR3 spans 16 residues. V was clipped by 6 bases and J by 4 bases; unmatched bases: 12. As DNA, the CDR3 is TGTGCCAGCTCCCCCCCGACCCCGGGACAGGGAGAGACCCAGTACTTC. Amino acids: CASSPPTPGQGETQYF.

Here the CDR3 reads CASSGWVNTEAFF. In nucleotides, the CDR3 is TGTGCCAGCAGTGGCTGGGTGAACACTGAAGCTTTCTTT. The chain recombines TRBV2 with TRBJ1-1; D is ambiguous. Per germline, CDR1 SNHLY and CDR2 FYNNEI. V was cut by 4 bases and J by 0 bases, with 6 bases left in between. CDR3 size: 13 residues.

The chain combines TRBV28 with TRBJ2-3; D is possibly TRBD1 or TRBD2 (5 bases each). Germline V gives CDR1 MDHEN, CDR2 SYDVKM. The CDR3 sequence is 16 residues long. V was pared by 6 bases and J by 2 bases, with 18 bases between. The CDR3 DNA sequence: TGTGCCAGCAGCTCCTCCGGGGCGAGCGACACAGATACGCAGTATTTT. This gives the protein CASSSSGASDTDTQYF.

The chain recombines TRBV7-9 with TRBJ2-1; D is unclear. Trimming left V 6 bases short and J 4 bases short, with 16 bases between. Germline loops: CDR1 SEHNR, CDR2 FQNEAQ (reference sequence). This CDR3 comprises 15 residues. The CDR3 DNA reads TGTGCCAGCAGTTCCGACTCTAGTGGGTACAATGAGCAGTTCTTC. Translation: CASSSDSSGYNEQFF.

The chain couples TRBV6-5 to TRBJ2-5, with 10 bases lining up with TRBD1. Germline V gene data show CDR1 as MNHEY and CDR2 as SVGAGI. The V and J ends lost 0 bases and 9 bases, in that order; junction bases with no gene match: 7. CDR3 size: 15 residues. CDR3 sequence: CASSYSGQGWLSQYF. The CDR3, as DNA: TGTGCCAGCAGTTACTCGGGACAGGGGTGGCTGTCCCAGTACTTC.